This entry is about one T cell receptor (beta chain). Its target is not known. These data originate in a study of T cell responses to AZD1222 COVID-19 vaccine. Study-level results: Repertoires were collected only later (after the peak T cell response had occurred). Nearly half of unique spike-specific TCRs reportedly avoided B.1.351 and B.1.1.7 mutated regions. At 160-218 and 743-854, vaccine-associated CD4 TCRs were dominant, and they spanned spike. Donors were mostly white British, more females; clonal diversity possibly underestimated.

Using immunoSEQ multiplex PCR, the repertoire was profiled, and TCRdb retains in-frame clones only, with some absent. The table has some 130,000 clones, more than 85% seen once. Germline V gives CDR1 LNHDA, CDR2 SQIVND (reference sequence). Trimming cost V 7 bases and J 3 bases; bases outside gene matches: 10. The CDR3 covers 15 residues. The starting material was peripheral blood, obtained on day 0 of AZD1222 vaccination. The TCR sequence derives from an adult in good health. The chain combines TRBV19 with TRBJ1-1, with 8 bases fitting TRBD1. The CDR3 loop is CASTPDREIDTEAFF. CDR3 nucleotide sequence: TGTGCCAGTACCCCGGACAGGGAGATTGACACTGAAGCTTTCTTT.